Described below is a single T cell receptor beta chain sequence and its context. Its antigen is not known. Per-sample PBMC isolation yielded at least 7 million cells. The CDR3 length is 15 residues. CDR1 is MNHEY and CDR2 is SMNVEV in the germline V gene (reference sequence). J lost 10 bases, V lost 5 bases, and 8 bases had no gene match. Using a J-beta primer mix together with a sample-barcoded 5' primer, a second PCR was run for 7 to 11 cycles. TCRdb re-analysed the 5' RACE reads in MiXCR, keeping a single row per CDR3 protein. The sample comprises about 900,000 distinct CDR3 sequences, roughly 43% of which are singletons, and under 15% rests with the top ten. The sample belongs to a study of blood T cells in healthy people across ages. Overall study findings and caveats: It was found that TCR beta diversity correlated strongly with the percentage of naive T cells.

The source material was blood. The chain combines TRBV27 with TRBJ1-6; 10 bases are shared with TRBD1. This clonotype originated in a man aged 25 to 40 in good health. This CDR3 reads CASSLRQGAVSPLHF. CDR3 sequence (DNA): TGTGCCAGCAGTCTTCGACAGGGGGCCGTCTCACCCCTCCACTTT.